Listed below are T cell receptor beta chains from one sample, sequenced in a study of cytomegalovirus exposure and HLA in healthy donors. Only in-frame clones appear in the TCRdb table, and some are missing; sequencing was by immunoSEQ multiplex PCR. The sample has about 130,000 clones, about 84% seen once. Sequencing used PBMCs. All receptors derive from a young man in good health and CMV-seropositive. Both conserved end residues are trimmed from each CDR3. Each record gives: V gene, J gene, CDR3 protein.

v_gene: TRBV5-1; j_gene: TRBJ2-5; CDR3aa: ASSSADRTETQY
v_gene: TRBV7-2; j_gene: TRBJ1-2; CDR3aa: ASSLGQGARGYT
v_gene: TRBV5-4; j_gene: TRBJ1-1; CDR3aa: ASSTWDRNQDTEAF
v_gene: TRBV6-1; j_gene: TRBJ1-6; CDR3aa: ASAQVENSPLH
v_gene: TRBV30; j_gene: TRBJ2-7; CDR3aa: AWSEIGFYEQY
v_gene: TRBV2; j_gene: TRBJ2-5; CDR3aa: ASSRLAGGLSRETQY
v_gene: TRBV18; j_gene: TRBJ2-5; CDR3aa: ASSRSTSGGQETQY
v_gene: TRBV7-9; j_gene: TRBJ2-7; CDR3aa: ASSLTGAYEQY
v_gene: TRBV11-2; j_gene: TRBJ1-2; CDR3aa: ASSWTGGGGYT
v_gene: TRBV6-5; j_gene: TRBJ1-2; CDR3aa: ASSPGQLYGYT
v_gene: TRBV4-3; j_gene: TRBJ2-7; CDR3aa: ASSLYRDRREQY
v_gene: TRBV19; j_gene: TRBJ1-2; CDR3aa: ASSRGDGYT
v_gene: TRBV7-9; j_gene: TRBJ2-2; CDR3aa: ASSWTGAGELF
v_gene: TRBV7-2; j_gene: TRBJ2-5; CDR3aa: ASSLVAVGETQY
v_gene: TRBV19; j_gene: TRBJ1-1; CDR3aa: ASSYRGSVSEAF
v_gene: TRBV7-6; j_gene: TRBJ2-3; CDR3aa: ASSKLRADTQY
v_gene: TRBV11-2; j_gene: TRBJ2-7; CDR3aa: ASSTSGYEQY
v_gene: TRBV11-2; j_gene: TRBJ2-5; CDR3aa: ASSTQRGLVQETQY
v_gene: TRBV30; j_gene: TRBJ1-2; CDR3aa: AWSGQANYGYT
v_gene: TRBV6-1; j_gene: TRBJ1-2; CDR3aa: ASIRQGTPYGYT
v_gene: TRBV6-1; j_gene: TRBJ1-2; CDR3aa: ASSEFGGNYGYT
v_gene: TRBV5-5; j_gene: TRBJ1-2; CDR3aa: ASSVWTGGNYGYT
v_gene: TRBV19; j_gene: TRBJ1-1; CDR3aa: ASSINRGPTEAF